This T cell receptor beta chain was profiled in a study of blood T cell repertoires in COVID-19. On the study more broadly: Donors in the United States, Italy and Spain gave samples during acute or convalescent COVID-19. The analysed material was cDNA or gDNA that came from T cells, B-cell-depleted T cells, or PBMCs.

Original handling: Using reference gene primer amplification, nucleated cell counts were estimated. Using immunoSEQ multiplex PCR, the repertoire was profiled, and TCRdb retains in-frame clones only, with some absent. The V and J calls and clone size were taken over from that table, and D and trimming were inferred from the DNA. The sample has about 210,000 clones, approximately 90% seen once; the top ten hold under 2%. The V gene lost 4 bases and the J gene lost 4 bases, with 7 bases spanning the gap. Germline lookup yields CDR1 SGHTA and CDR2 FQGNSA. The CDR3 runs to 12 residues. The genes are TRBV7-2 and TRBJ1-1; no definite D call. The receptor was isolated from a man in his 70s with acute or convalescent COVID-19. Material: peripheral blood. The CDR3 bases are TGTGCCAGCAGCTCGGGAGTCACTGAAGCTTTCTTT. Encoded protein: CASSSGVTEAFF.